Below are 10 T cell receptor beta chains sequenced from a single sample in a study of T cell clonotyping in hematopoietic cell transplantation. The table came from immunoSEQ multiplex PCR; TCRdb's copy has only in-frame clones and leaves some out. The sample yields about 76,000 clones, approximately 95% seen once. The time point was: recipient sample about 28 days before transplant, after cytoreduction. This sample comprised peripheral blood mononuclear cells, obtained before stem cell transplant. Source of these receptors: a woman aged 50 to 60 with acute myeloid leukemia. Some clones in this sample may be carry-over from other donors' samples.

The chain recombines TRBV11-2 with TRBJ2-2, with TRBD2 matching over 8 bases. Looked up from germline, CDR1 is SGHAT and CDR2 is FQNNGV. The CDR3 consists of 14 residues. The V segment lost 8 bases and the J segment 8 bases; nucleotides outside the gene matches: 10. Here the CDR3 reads CASSSGTSFGELFF. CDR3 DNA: TGTGCCAGCTCTTCCGGGACTAGTTTTGGGGAGCTGTTTTTT. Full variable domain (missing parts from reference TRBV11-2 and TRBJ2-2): EAGVAQSPRYKIIEKRQSVAFWCNPISGHATLYWYQQILGQGPKLLIQFQNNGVVDDSQLPKDRFSAERLKGVDSTLKIQPAKLEDSAVYLCASSSGTSFGELFFGEGSRLTVL.

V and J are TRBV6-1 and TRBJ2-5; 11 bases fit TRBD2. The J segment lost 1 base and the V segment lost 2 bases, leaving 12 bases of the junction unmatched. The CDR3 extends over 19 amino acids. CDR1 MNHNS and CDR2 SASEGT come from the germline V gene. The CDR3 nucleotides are TGTGCCAGCAGTGAATGGGGCCCCGCTAGCGGGGGGATCCAAGAGACCCAGTACTTC. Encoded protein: CASSEWGPASGGIQETQYF.

The CDR3: CASSSLGLAGVENGELFF. The CDR3 nucleotides read TGTGCCAGCAGTTCCCTGGGACTAGCGGGAGTTGAAAACGGGGAGCTGTTTTTT. This chain connects TRBV27 to TRBJ2-2; TRBD2 matches 14 bases. Germline V gene sequence: CDR1 MNHEY, CDR2 SMNVEV (reference sequence). The length of the CDR3 is 18 residues. Losses at the gene ends were 4 bases for V and 7 bases for J; bases not matched to a gene: 11.

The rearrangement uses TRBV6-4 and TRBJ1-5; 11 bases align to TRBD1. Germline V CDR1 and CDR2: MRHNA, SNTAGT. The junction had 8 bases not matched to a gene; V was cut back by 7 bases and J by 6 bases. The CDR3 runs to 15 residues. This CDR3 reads CASKGDRGILQPQHF. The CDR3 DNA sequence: TGTGCCAGCAAGGGGGACAGGGGGATTCTTCAGCCCCAGCATTTT.

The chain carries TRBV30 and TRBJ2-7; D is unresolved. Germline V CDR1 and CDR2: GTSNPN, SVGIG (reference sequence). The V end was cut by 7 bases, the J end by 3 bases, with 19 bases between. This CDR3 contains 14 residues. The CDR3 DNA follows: TGTGCCTTCCAAGAACGTGTTGGGGTCTACGAGCAGTACTTC. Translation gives CAFQERVGVYEQYF.

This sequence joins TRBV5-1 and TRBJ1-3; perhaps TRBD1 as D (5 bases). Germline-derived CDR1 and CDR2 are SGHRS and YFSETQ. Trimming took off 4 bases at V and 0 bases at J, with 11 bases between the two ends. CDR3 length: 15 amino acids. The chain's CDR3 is CASSPDSNSGNTIYF. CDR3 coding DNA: TGCGCCAGCAGCCCAGACAGTAACTCTGGAAACACCATATATTTT.

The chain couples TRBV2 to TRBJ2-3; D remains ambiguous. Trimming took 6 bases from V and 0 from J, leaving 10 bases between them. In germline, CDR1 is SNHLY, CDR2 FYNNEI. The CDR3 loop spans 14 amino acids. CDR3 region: CASRGSESTDTQYF. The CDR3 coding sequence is TGTGCCAGCAGGGGATCGGAGAGCACAGATACGCAGTATTTT.

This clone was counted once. The CDR3 loop is CASSLVRGGQNEQFF. DNA of the CDR3: TGCGCCAGCAGCTTGGTCCGGGGGGGCCAAAATGAGCAGTTCTTC. This chain uses TRBV5-1 with TRBJ2-1; 8 nucleotides match TRBD2. The V segment lost 0 bases and the J segment 7 bases; nucleotides outside the gene matches: 6. The CDR3 totals 15 residues. Germline CDR1 reads SGHRS; CDR2 reads YFSETQ.

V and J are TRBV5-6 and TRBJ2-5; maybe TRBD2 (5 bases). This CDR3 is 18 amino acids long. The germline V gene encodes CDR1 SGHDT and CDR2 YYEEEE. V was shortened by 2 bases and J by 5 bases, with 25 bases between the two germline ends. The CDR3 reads CASSFFSRGPEALETQYF. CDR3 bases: TGTGCCAGCAGCTTTTTTTCCCGCGGGCCCGAAGCTTTGGAGACCCAGTACTTC.

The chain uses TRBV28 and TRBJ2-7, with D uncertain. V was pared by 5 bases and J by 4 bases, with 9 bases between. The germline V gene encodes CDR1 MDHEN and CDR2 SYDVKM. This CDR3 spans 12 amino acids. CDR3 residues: CASSRHSYEQYF. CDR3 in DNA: TGTGCCAGCAGTAGACACTCATACGAGCAGTACTTC.